This T cell receptor (beta chain) was found in a study of T cells in Graves' hyperthyroidism and ophthalmopathy. It was RNA transcripts that yielded the amplified TCR beta CDR3 regions. Initially, a first-round RT-PCR of the TCR CDR3 employed the HTBI primer set. TCRdb reprocessed the multiplex PCR reads with MiXCR, giving one entry per CDR3 protein. Among about 500,000 distinct CDR3 sequences listed, about 16% were seen once. The length of the CDR3 is 10 residues. Germline CDR1 reads LNHDA; CDR2 reads SQIVND (reference sequence). Trimming stripped 0 bases from V and 8 bases from J, with 0 bases between. This clonotype was recorded a few times.

The specimen was blood. J is TRBJ2-3 and V is TRBV19; D unresolved. This receptor was obtained from a woman in her twenties or thirties with Graves' ophthalmopathy. CDR3 bases: TGTGCCAGTAGTATAGATACGCAGTATTTT. This gives the protein CASSIDTQYF.